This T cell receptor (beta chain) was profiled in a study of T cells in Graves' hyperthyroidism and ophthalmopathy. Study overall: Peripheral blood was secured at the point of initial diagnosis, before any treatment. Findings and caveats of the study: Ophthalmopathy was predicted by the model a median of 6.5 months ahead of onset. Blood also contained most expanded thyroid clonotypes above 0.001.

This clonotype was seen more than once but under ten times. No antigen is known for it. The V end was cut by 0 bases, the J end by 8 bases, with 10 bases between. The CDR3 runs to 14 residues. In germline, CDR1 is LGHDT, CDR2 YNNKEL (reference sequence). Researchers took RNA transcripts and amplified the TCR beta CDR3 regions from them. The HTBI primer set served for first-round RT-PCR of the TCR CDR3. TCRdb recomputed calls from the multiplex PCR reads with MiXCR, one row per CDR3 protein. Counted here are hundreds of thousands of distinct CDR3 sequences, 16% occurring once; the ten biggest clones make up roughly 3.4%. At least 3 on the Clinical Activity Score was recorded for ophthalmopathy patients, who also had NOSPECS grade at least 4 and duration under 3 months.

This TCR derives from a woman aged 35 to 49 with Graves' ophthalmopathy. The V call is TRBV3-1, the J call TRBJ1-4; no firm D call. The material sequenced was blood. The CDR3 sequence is CASSQDFRGEKLFF. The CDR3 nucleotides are TGTGCCAGCAGCCAAGATTTCCGTGGCGAAAAACTGTTTTTT.